This note documents a single T cell receptor (beta chain) sequence. As yet, its antigen is unknown. The data are from a study of immune cell composition in non-small cell lung cancer. Profiling relied on immunoSEQ multiplex PCR, and the TCRdb table lists in-frame clones only, not all of them. The sample includes over 6,000 clones, roughly 86% of them seen just once. CDR3 length: 15 residues. Per germline, CDR1 SGDLS and CDR2 YYNGEE. V lost 0 bases, J lost 8 bases, and 17 bases lay in between. Overall study results and limits: Clones >0.5% enriched in tumour were rarer in adenocarcinoma (about 33%) than squamous (about 80%).

Normal lung sampling was at least 3 cm from the tumour, as distant as possible. The source is a human donor with non-small cell lung cancer. The chain employs TRBV9 and TRBJ1-2; D remains ambiguous. Material: non-adjacent lung tissue. DNA for the CDR3: TGTGCCAGCAGCGTAGGAGATAGGGCCGGAGGGGGCTACACCTTC. Translated: CASSVGDRAGGGYTF.